The T cell receptor (beta chain) described here comes from a study of cytomegalovirus exposure and HLA in healthy donors. 60 Vbeta and 13 Jbeta primers were used in PCR. Method: immunoSEQ multiplex PCR; TCRdb's copy keeps in-frame clones and lacks some. The sample shows 130,000 to 150,000 clones, 60% to 85% of them seen only once. Germline CDR1 and CDR2: SGHTA and FQGTGA. The CDR3 contains 16 residues. Germline trimming cut 4 bases from V and 5 bases from J; bases unmatched to any gene: 5. The source material was PBMCs. The receptor was derived from a woman aged 40 to 55 in good health and CMV-seropositive. This chain joins TRBV7-3 and TRBJ2-1, with TRBD2 matching 13 bases. In DNA, the CDR3 is TGTGCCAGCAGCTCAATGGGACTAGCGGGGAACAATGAGCAGTTCTTC. This translates into CASSSMGLAGNNEQFF.